The 7 T cell receptor beta chains given below trace back to one sample, sequenced in a study of T cells in Graves' hyperthyroidism and ophthalmopathy. Regions amplified from RNA transcripts were the TCR beta CDR3 regions. The primer set for the first-round RT-PCR of the TCR CDR3 was HTBI. Each CDR3 protein gets one entry after TCRdb re-called the multiplex PCR reads with MiXCR. The profile covers about 770,000 distinct CDR3 sequences, with 18% appearing a single time and 16% taken by the ten largest. Input material: blood. Receptor source: a woman aged 45-60 years with Graves' hyperthyroidism that later progressed to Graves' ophthalmopathy.

The V call is TRBV6-1, the J call TRBJ1-5; D remains ambiguous. Germline loops: CDR1 MNHNS, CDR2 SASEGT. Trimming pared 7 bases from V and 7 bases from J, leaving 17 bases between. The CDR3 loop spans 14 amino acids. CDR3 protein: CASNPIGVAQPQHF. CDR3 sequence (DNA): TGTGCCAGCAACCCTATCGGGGTCGCGCAGCCCCAGCATTTT.

Only a few counts were recorded for this clonotype. A much bigger clone sits one base away, suggesting this may be a read error. This chain connects TRBV30 to TRBJ1-1, with 10 bases identical to TRBD1. CDR1 is GTSNPN, CDR2 SVGIG, per germline (reference sequence). The CDR3 has 14 amino acids. The ends lost 4 bases at V and 5 bases at J; junction bases unmatched: 7. Here the CDR3 DNA reads TGTGCCTGGACCACGGGACAGGGGTTTACTGAAGCTTTCTTT. It encodes CAWTTGQGFTEAFF.

This clonotype was detected many times. This sequence joins TRBV11-2 and TRBJ2-3; D gene uncertain. V lost 7 bases and J 1 base, leaving 9 bases between the germline ends. The CDR3 contains 13 residues. The germline V gene encodes CDR1 SGHAT and CDR2 FQNNGV. The DNA of the CDR3 is TGTGCCAGCAAAGGGTGGGGCACAGATACGCAGTATTTT. This codes for CASKGWGTDTQYF.

This clonotype was counted a few times. V gene TRBV20-1 combines with J gene TRBJ2-3; D ambiguous. Trimming removed 1 base from V and 2 bases from J, with 10 bases in between. The CDR3 is made up of 14 amino acids. Germline values: CDR1 DFQATT, CDR2 SNEGSKA (reference sequence). The CDR3: CSARVGTNTDTQYF. CDR3 bases: TGCAGTGCTAGAGTAGGAACAAACACAGATACGCAGTATTTT.

This clonotype was picked up a small number of times. The rearrangement links TRBV20-1 to TRBJ2-5; TRBD1 matches at 7 bases. The length of the CDR3 is 13 residues. The germline V gene has CDR1 DFQATT and CDR2 SNEGSKA (reference sequence). With V trimmed by 4 bases and J by 2 bases, 4 bases remained unmatched. CDR3 in DNA: TGCAGTGCTATAAGGACAGGACAAGAGACCCAGTACTTC. It codes for CSAIRTGQETQYF.

This clonotype was seen repeatedly, ten times or more. The V and J genes are TRBV2 and TRBJ1-1, with D maybe TRBD1 (5 bases). The V and J ends lost 9 bases and 1 base respectively, with 15 bases between them. The CDR3 is 14 residues long. The germline V gene encodes CDR1 SNHLY and CDR2 FYNNEI. CDR3 loop: CASNHGGENTEAFF. CDR3 DNA sequence: TGTGCCAGTAACCACGGGGGTGAGAACACTGAAGCTTTCTTT.

This clonotype has only a few counts. V and J are TRBV18 and TRBJ2-6; perhaps TRBD1 as D (6 bases). Germline V lookup: CDR1 KGHSH, CDR2 LQKENI. Trimming shortened V by 5 bases and J by 4 bases, and 9 bases separated the two germline ends. CDR3 length: 14 amino acids. The CDR3 region is CASSAGDGANVLTF. The CDR3 nucleotides are TGTGCCAGCTCAGCAGGGGACGGGGCCAACGTCCTGACTTTC.